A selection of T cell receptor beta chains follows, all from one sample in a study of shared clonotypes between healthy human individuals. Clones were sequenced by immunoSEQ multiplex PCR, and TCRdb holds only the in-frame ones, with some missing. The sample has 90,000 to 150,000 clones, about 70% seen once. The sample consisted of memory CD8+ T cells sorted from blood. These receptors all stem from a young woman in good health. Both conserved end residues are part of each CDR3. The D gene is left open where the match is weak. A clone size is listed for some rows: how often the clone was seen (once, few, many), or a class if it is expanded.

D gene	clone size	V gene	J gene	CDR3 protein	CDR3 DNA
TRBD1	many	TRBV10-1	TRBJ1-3	CASSESAGGPTFTGNTIYF	TGCGCCAGCAGTGAGTCGGCAGGGGGCCCCACTTTTACTGGAAACACCATATATTTT
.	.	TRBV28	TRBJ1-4	CASNADGTLEKLFF	TGTGCCAGCAACGCAGACGGGACTCTTGAAAAACTGTTTTTT
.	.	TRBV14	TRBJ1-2	CASSRLAFRATTTF	TGTGCCAGCAGCAGACTCGCCTTCAGGGCTACCACAACCTTC
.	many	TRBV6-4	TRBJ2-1	CASSEKPTDYNEQFF	TGTGCCAGCAGTGAGAAACCGACTGACTACAATGAGCAGTTCTTC
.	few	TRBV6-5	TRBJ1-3	CASSYSGSGNTIYF	TGTGCCAGCAGTTACTCGGGGTCTGGAAACACCATATATTTT
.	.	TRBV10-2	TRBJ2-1	CASSESYLEQFF	TGCGCCAGCAGTGAGTCGTACCTGGAGCAGTTCTTC
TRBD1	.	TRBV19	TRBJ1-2	CASSRGQGRYGYTF	TGTGCCAGTAGTAGGGGACAGGGCCGGTATGGCTACACCTTC
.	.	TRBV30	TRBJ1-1	CAWSFPREGNTEAFF	TGTGCCTGGAGTTTCCCCAGGGAGGGGAACACTGAAGCTTTCTTT
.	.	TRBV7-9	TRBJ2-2	CASSFRASNTGELFF	TGTGCCAGCAGCTTTAGGGCGTCGAACACCGGGGAGCTGTTTTTT
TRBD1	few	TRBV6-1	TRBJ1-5	CASSDSGGHQPQHF	TGTGCCAGCAGTGATTCAGGGGGTCATCAGCCCCAGCATTTT
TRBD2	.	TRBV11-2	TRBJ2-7	CASSLPGREFEQYF	TGTGCCAGCAGCTTACCCGGGAGGGAGTTCGAGCAGTACTTC
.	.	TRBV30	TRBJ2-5	CAWLKGEGRETQYF	TGTGCCTGGCTAAAGGGGGAGGGCCGAGAGACCCAGTACTTC
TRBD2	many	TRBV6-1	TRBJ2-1	CASSAQGGSYNEQFF	TGTGCCAGCAGTGCCCAGGGAGGGTCCTACAATGAGCAGTTCTTC
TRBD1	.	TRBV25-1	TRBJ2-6	CASSTQGVSGANVLTF	TGTGCCAGCAGCACGCAGGGGGTATCTGGGGCCAACGTCCTGACTTTC
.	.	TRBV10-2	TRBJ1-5	CASSLDRDQPQHF	TGCGCCAGCAGTCTGGACCGTGATCAGCCCCAGCATTTT
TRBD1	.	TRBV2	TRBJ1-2	CASSAPNAAGGLANYGYTF	TGTGCCAGCAGTGCCCCCAATGCAGCAGGGGGTTTAGCTAACTATGGCTACACCTTC
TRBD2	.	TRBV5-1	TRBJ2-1	CASSLMTSGGYNEQFF	TGCGCCAGCAGCTTGATGACTAGCGGGGGGTACAATGAGCAGTTCTTC
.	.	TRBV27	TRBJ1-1	CASSFSPKTIGGGLNTEAFF	TGTGCCAGCAGTTTTTCACCTAAGACCATCGGGGGCGGGTTGAACACTGAAGCTTTCTTT
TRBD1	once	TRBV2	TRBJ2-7	CASRDRGGYEQYF	TGTGCCAGCAGGGACAGGGGCGGCTACGAGCAGTACTTC
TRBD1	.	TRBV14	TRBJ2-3	CASSQDQFRGRPDTQYF	TGTGCCAGCAGCCAAGATCAGTTCAGGGGGCGCCCAGATACGCAGTATTTT
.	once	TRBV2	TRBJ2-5	CASEGGRGETQYF	TGTGCCAGCGAGGGGGGTCGGGGAGAGACCCAGTACTTC
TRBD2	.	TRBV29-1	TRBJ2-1	CSVVGLAGHNEQFF	TGCAGCGTTGTTGGACTAGCGGGACACAATGAGCAGTTCTTC
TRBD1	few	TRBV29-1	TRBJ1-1	CSVRTGNMNTEAFF	TGCAGCGTACGGACAGGTAACATGAACACTGAAGCTTTCTTT
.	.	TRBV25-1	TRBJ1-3	CASSEEGGGNTIYF	TGTGCCAGCAGTGAAGAGGGAGGTGGAAACACCATATATTTT
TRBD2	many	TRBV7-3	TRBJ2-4	CASSVTSGILAKNIQYF	TGTGCCAGCAGCGTGACTAGCGGGATCCTAGCCAAAAACATTCAGTACTTC
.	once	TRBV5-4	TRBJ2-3	CASSPFVMAALSDTQYF	TGTGCCAGCAGCCCATTCGTGATGGCGGCCCTTTCAGATACGCAGTATTTT
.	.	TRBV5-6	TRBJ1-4	CASRAGGNEKLFF	TGTGCCAGCAGAGCAGGCGGTAATGAAAAACTGTTTTTT
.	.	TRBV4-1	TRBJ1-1	CASSYILNTEAFF	TGCGCCAGCAGCTACATCCTGAACACTGAAGCTTTCTTT
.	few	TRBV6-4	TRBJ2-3	CASSEARSGPDTQYF	TGTGCCAGCAGTGAAGCGCGGAGCGGTCCAGATACGCAGTATTTT
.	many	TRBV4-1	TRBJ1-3	CASSQDGADGNTIYF	TGCGCCAGCAGCCAAGATGGGGCAGATGGAAACACCATATATTTT
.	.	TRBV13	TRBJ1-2	CASSLGLREENYGYTF	TGTGCCAGCAGCTTAGGCCTTAGGGAGGAGAACTATGGCTACACCTTC
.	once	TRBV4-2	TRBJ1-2	CATQTSYGGSNYGYTF	TGTGCCACCCAAACTTCGTATGGGGGATCTAACTATGGCTACACCTTC
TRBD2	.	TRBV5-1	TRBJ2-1	CASSLKGLAAGRYNEQFF	TGCGCCAGCAGCTTGAAAGGACTAGCGGCGGGACGCTACAATGAGCAGTTCTTC
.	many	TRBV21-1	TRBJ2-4	CASSKFLSENIQYF	TGTGCCAGCAGCAAATTCCTAAGTGAGAACATTCAGTACTTC
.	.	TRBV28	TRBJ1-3	CASSLGEGGSSGNTIYF	TGTGCCAGCAGTTTAGGGGAGGGGGGATCCTCTGGAAACACCATATATTTT
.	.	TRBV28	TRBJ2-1	CASSLTGLNEQFF	TGTGCCAGCAGTTTAACAGGGCTTAATGAGCAGTTCTTC